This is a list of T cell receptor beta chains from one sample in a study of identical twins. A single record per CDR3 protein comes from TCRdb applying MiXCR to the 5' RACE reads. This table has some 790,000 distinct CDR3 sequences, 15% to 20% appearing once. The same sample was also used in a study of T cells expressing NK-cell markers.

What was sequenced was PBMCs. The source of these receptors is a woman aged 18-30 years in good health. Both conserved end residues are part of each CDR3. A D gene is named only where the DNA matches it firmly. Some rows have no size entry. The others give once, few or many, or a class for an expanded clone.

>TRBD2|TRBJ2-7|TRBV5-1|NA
TGCGCCAGCAGCTTGGCCCTCGTCCACGGGAGGGCAGAGCAGTACTTC
CASSLALVHGRAEQYF
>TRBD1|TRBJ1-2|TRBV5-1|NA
TGCGCCAGCAGCGAGGACAGGGAGGAGGTCTATGGCTACACCTTC
CASSEDREEVYGYTF
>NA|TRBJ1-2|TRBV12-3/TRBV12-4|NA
TGTGCCAGCAGTTTAGGGGTGAATGGCTACACCTTC
CASSLGVNGYTF
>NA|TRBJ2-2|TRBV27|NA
TGTGCTGCTGCGGGGGCGTATAACGGGGAGCTGTTTTTT
CAAAGAYNGELFF
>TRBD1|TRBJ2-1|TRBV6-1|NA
TGTGCCAGCAGTGACGGGACAGGGCCATGGAATGAGCAGTTCTTC
CASSDGTGPWNEQFF
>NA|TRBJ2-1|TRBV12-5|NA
TGTGCTAGTGGTTTCCTGGACGCTTCGTCCTACAATGAGCAGTTCTTC
CASGFLDASSYNEQFF
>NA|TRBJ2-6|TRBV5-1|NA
TGCGCCAGCAGCACCGGTGGGGTTGGTGGGGCCAACGTCCTGACTTTC
CASSTGGVGGANVLTF
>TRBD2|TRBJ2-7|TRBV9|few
TGTGCCAGCAGCGTCGGCCTAGCGGAAAATTACGAGCAGTACTTC
CASSVGLAENYEQYF
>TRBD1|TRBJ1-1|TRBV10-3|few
TGTGCCATCAGTGAACTCGATACAGGGGCGGCTTTCTTT
CAISELDTGAAFF
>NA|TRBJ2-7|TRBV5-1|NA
TGCGCCAGCAGCATCCAACCCGGGGCGCGGGACGAGCAGTACTTC
CASSIQPGARDEQYF
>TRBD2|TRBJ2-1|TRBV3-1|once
TGTGCCAGCAGCCGGGGACTAGCGGTGAGCTCCTACAATGAGCAGTTCTTC
CASSRGLAVSSYNEQFF
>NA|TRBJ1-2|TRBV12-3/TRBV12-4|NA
TGTGCCAGCAGTTTAGGAAGGCACCGTAGCACGTCCGGCTACACCTTC
CASSLGRHRSTSGYTF
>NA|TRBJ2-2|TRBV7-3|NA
TGTGCCAGCAGCGACCGGGGTGGAGGCACCGGGGAGCTGTTTTTT
CASSDRGGGTGELFF
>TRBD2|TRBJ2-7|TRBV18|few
TGTGCCAGCTCACGGGGTCGGCAGGGTGAAGCTAGCGGAGACTACGAGCAGTACTTC
CASSRGRQGEASGDYEQYF
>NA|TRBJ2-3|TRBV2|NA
TGTGCCAGCAGTAACCCGGGACTTAGCACAGATACGCAGTATTTT
CASSNPGLSTDTQYF
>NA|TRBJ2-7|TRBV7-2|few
TGTGCCATCAGCTCCGGGAGTTCCTACGAGCAGTACTTC
CAISSGSSYEQYF
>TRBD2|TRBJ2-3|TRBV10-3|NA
TGTGCCATCAGTGAGTCGAGCGGGGTCCTAGATACGCAGTATTTT
CAISESSGVLDTQYF
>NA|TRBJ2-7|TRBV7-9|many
TGTGCCAGCAGCCGGACCTTCTACGAGCAGTACTTC
CASSRTFYEQYF
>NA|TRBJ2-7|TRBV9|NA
TGTGCCAGCAGCGTAGGAGGTGGGGGGCTCTACGAGCAGTACTTC
CASSVGGGGLYEQYF
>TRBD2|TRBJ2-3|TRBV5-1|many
TGCGCCAGCAGCTTGGAGGGACTAGTAAGCACAGATACGCAGTATTTT
CASSLEGLVSTDTQYF
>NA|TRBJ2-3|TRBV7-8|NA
TGTGCCAGCAGCTTAATGGCGACAATCACAGATACGCAGTATTTT
CASSLMATITDTQYF
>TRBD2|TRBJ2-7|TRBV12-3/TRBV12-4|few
TGTGCCAGCAGCCCCCACGGACTAGCGGGGGTTCACGAGCAGTACTTC
CASSPHGLAGVHEQYF
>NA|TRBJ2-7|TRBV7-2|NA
TGTGCCAGCAGCTTATCAGGCGGACTCTACGAGCAGTACTTC
CASSLSGGLYEQYF
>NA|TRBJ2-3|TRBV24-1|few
TGTGCCACCTCCGAGGGGGGGAGCACAGATACGCAGTATTTT
CATSEGGSTDTQYF
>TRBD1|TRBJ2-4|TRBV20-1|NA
TGCAGTGCTAGGCCAGGGGGCGGTTGGAACATTCAGTACTTC
CSARPGGGWNIQYF
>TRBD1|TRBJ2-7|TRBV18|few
TGTGCCAGCTATTCGGGACAGGGTTCCGAGCAGTACTTC
CASYSGQGSEQYF
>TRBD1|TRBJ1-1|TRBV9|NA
TGTGCCAGCAGCGTAGAAGGACAGGGGAACACTGAAGCTTTCTTT
CASSVEGQGNTEAFF
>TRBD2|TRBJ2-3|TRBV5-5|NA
TGTGCCAGCAGCTTAAGAGCGGGGGGCACCACAGATACGCAGTATTTT
CASSLRAGGTTDTQYF
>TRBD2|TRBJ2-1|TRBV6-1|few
TGTGCCAGCAGGCGGTCGTTTGGTAGCGGGAGATACAATGAGCAGTTCTTC
CASRRSFGSGRYNEQFF
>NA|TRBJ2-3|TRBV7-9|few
TGTGCCAGCAGCCCGCGGGCCAGCTCGGATACGCAGTATTTT
CASSPRASSDTQYF
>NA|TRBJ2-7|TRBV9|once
TGTGCCAGCAGCGTAAGTGGGACCCACGAGCAGTACTTC
CASSVSGTHEQYF
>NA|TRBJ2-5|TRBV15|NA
TGTGCCACCAGCGCTCGAGGGGTGGCGGAGACCCAGTACTTC
CATSARGVAETQYF
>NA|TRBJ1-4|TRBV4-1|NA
TGCGCCAGCAGCCAAGTCGCGGAGGGACTTCTGTGGGGAGGAAAACTGTTTTTT
CASSQVAEGLLWGGKLFF
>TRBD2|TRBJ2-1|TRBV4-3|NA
TGCGCCAGCAGCCAGCTACCGGGACTAGCGGGAGAGGGTGAGCAGTTCTTC
CASSQLPGLAGEGEQFF
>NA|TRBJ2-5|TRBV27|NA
TGTGCCACATCGGAGGGGGGAGAGACCCAGTACTTC
CATSEGGETQYF
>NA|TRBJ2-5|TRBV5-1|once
TGCGCCAGCAGCTTGAATCTTGTAGAGACCCAGTACTTC
CASSLNLVETQYF
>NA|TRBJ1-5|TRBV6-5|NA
TGTGCCAGCAGTTACTCGGGGGGCCCCTGGCAGCCCCAGCATTTT
CASSYSGGPWQPQHF
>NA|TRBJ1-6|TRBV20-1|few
TGCAGTGCTAGGGAGAGTAGGATCTCACCCCTCCACTTT
CSARESRISPLHF
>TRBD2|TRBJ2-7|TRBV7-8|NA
TGTGCCAGCACCGGCCGGGACTATGCCAACGAGCAGTACTTC
CASTGRDYANEQYF
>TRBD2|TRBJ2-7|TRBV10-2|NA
TGCGCCAGCCTAACCGGGACTAGCGGGACCTACGAGCAGTACTTC
CASLTGTSGTYEQYF
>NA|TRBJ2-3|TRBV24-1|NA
TGTGCCACCAGTGATTTCCGGGACACCACAGATACGCAGTATTTT
CATSDFRDTTDTQYF
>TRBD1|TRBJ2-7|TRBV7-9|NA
TGTGCCAGCGGGGCAGGGGGCTACTACGAGCAGTACTTC
CASGAGGYYEQYF
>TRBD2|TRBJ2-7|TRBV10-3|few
TGTGCCATCAGAGCGGGAGGTCACTCTAGCGAGCAGTACTTC
CAIRAGGHSSEQYF
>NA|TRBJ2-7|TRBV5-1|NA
TGCGCCAGCAGCTTGGAACTCGGGCCCGCCTACGAGCAGTACTTC
CASSLELGPAYEQYF